The rows below give T cell receptor beta chains drawn from one sample of a study of cytotoxic CD8 clonotypes in ibrutinib-treated CLL. The method was immunoSEQ multiplex PCR; TCRdb's version includes in-frame clones alone and lacks a portion of them. In the table there are 150,000 to 200,000 clones, roughly 80% of which are singletons. Sequenced material: PBMCs, taken after 12 months of ibrutinib treatment. The receptor source for this set is a human donor with chronic lymphocytic leukemia. CDR3s include the opening cysteine and the closing phenylalanine or tryptophan. A D gene is named only where the DNA matches it firmly. Clone size is given for some rows only: seen once, a few or many times, or a class if the clone is expanded.

J gene: TRBJ1-1; D gene: -; V gene: TRBV6-1; clone size: -; CDR3 DNA: TGTGCCAGCAGTGCAAACAGCAAAAACACTGAAGCTTTCTTT; CDR3 protein: CASSANSKNTEAFF
J gene: TRBJ1-4; D gene: -; V gene: TRBV10-3; clone size: -; CDR3 DNA: TGTGCCATCGGGGACGGTCCTGGTGAAAAACTGTTTTTT; CDR3 protein: CAIGDGPGEKLFF
J gene: TRBJ2-3; D gene: -; V gene: TRBV7-6; clone size: -; CDR3 DNA: TGTGCCAGCAGCTTAGAGGGGGGTAGGAGCACAGATACGCAGTATTTT; CDR3 protein: CASSLEGGRSTDTQYF
J gene: TRBJ1-2; D gene: -; V gene: TRBV4-3; clone size: -; CDR3 DNA: TGCGCCAGCAGCCAAGATGTGGGTAAACAACGTAACTATGGCTACACCTTC; CDR3 protein: CASSQDVGKQRNYGYTF
J gene: TRBJ1-3; D gene: -; V gene: TRBV7-9; clone size: -; CDR3 DNA: TGTGCCAGCAGCCCCCAGGGTTACTCTGGAAACACCATATATTTT; CDR3 protein: CASSPQGYSGNTIYF
J gene: TRBJ1-5; D gene: -; V gene: TRBV7-2; clone size: few; CDR3 DNA: TGTGCCAGCAGCTTTTGGGGGGTGAATCAGCCCCAGCATTTT; CDR3 protein: CASSFWGVNQPQHF
J gene: TRBJ2-3; D gene: TRBD1; V gene: TRBV13; clone size: -; CDR3 DNA: TGTGCCAGCAGCATCTGGACAGGGTCCGCGGATACGCAGTATTTT; CDR3 protein: CASSIWTGSADTQYF
J gene: TRBJ2-2; D gene: -; V gene: TRBV6-1; clone size: -; CDR3 DNA: TGTGCCAGCACCTCCGGGACTGGGACCGGGGAGCTGTTTTTT; CDR3 protein: CASTSGTGTGELFF
J gene: TRBJ1-1; D gene: -; V gene: TRBV2; clone size: -; CDR3 DNA: TGTGCCAGCAGCTCCAGGGTACGAATTCCTGAAGCTTTCTTT; CDR3 protein: CASSSRVRIPEAFF
J gene: TRBJ2-1; D gene: -; V gene: TRBV7-9; clone size: once; CDR3 DNA: TGTGCCAGCAGCCCAGTGGGTGCGGGGACTTCATGGTACAATGAGCAGTTCTTC; CDR3 protein: CASSPVGAGTSWYNEQFF
J gene: TRBJ1-2; D gene: -; V gene: TRBV15; clone size: -; CDR3 DNA: TGTGCCACCAGCTTTCTAGGGGGCTACACCTTC; CDR3 protein: CATSFLGGYTF
J gene: TRBJ2-1; D gene: TRBD2; V gene: TRBV29-1; clone size: -; CDR3 DNA: TGCAGCGTTGTGGGACGGCCGGGACTAGCGGGTAGTTTCTATGAGCAGTTCTTC; CDR3 protein: CSVVGRPGLAGSFYEQFF
J gene: TRBJ2-7; D gene: -; V gene: TRBV7-8; clone size: -; CDR3 DNA: TGTGCCAGCAGCTTAGCGGAGATAGCGAGCTCCTACGAGCAGTACTTC; CDR3 protein: CASSLAEIASSYEQYF
J gene: TRBJ2-7; D gene: -; V gene: TRBV19; clone size: once; CDR3 DNA: TGTGCCAGTAGTATTCCAGGCGACGAGCAGTACTTC; CDR3 protein: CASSIPGDEQYF
J gene: TRBJ2-1; D gene: -; V gene: TRBV7-9; clone size: -; CDR3 DNA: TGTGCCAGCAGCTCTCTGACACCCTACAATGAGCAGTTCTTC; CDR3 protein: CASSSLTPYNEQFF
J gene: TRBJ1-5; D gene: -; V gene: TRBV4-1; clone size: -; CDR3 DNA: TGCGCCAGCAGCCAAGAGGCACTCGGGGGTCAGCCCCAGCATTTT; CDR3 protein: CASSQEALGGQPQHF
J gene: TRBJ2-1; D gene: -; V gene: TRBV19; clone size: once; CDR3 DNA: TGTGCCAGTAGTATAGGCTCGAGCTCCTACAATGAGCAGTTCTTC; CDR3 protein: CASSIGSSSYNEQFF
J gene: TRBJ2-1; D gene: -; V gene: TRBV20-1; clone size: -; CDR3 DNA: TGCAGTGCTCTCGACTACAATGAGCAGTTCTTC; CDR3 protein: CSALDYNEQFF
J gene: TRBJ2-1; D gene: -; V gene: TRBV5-4; clone size: -; CDR3 DNA: TGTGCCAGCCATTCTAGGGCAGGGCAGTTCTTC; CDR3 protein: CASHSRAGQFF
J gene: TRBJ2-3; D gene: TRBD2; V gene: TRBV7-2; clone size: -; CDR3 DNA: TGTGCCAGCAGCCCCCTCCGACTAGCGGACCACACAGATACGCAGTATTTT; CDR3 protein: CASSPLRLADHTDTQYF
J gene: TRBJ2-1; D gene: TRBD2; V gene: TRBV5-1; clone size: -; CDR3 DNA: TGCGCCAGCAGCAAAACTAGCGACTCCTACAATGAGCAGTTCTTC; CDR3 protein: CASSKTSDSYNEQFF
J gene: TRBJ2-4; D gene: TRBD2; V gene: TRBV7-3; clone size: -; CDR3 DNA: TGTGCCAGCAGCTTAGGCGGGACTACCGGGGACATTCAGTACTTC; CDR3 protein: CASSLGGTTGDIQYF
J gene: TRBJ2-3; D gene: -; V gene: TRBV19; clone size: -; CDR3 DNA: TGTGCCAGTAGTATAGTACCCCTACCTACAGATACGCAGTATTTT; CDR3 protein: CASSIVPLPTDTQYF
J gene: TRBJ1-2; D gene: -; V gene: TRBV28; clone size: -; CDR3 DNA: TGTGCCAGCAGTACCCCCTCCCGGGGTAGCTATGGCTACACCTTC; CDR3 protein: CASSTPSRGSYGYTF
J gene: TRBJ2-2; D gene: -; V gene: TRBV7-9; clone size: -; CDR3 DNA: TGTGCCAGCAGCTTATTTCAGAACACCGGGGAGCTGTTTTTT; CDR3 protein: CASSLFQNTGELFF
J gene: TRBJ1-2; D gene: -; V gene: TRBV6-5; clone size: few; CDR3 DNA: TGTGCCAGCAGGGGACGGAACTATGGCTACACCTTC; CDR3 protein: CASRGRNYGYTF
J gene: TRBJ1-4; D gene: -; V gene: TRBV11-2; clone size: few; CDR3 DNA: TGTGCCAGCAGCTTATTAGCGGGTTCAGCTAATGAAAAACTGTTTTTT; CDR3 protein: CASSLLAGSANEKLFF
J gene: TRBJ1-5; D gene: TRBD1; V gene: TRBV29-1; clone size: few; CDR3 DNA: TGCAGCGTCGGGACAGGGAATCAGCCCCAGCATTTT; CDR3 protein: CSVGTGNQPQHF
J gene: TRBJ1-1; D gene: -; V gene: TRBV30; clone size: -; CDR3 DNA: TGTGCCTGGAGTCGTAGGGGTCCGTCGGAAGCTTTCTTT; CDR3 protein: CAWSRRGPSEAFF
J gene: TRBJ2-3; D gene: -; V gene: TRBV19; clone size: -; CDR3 DNA: TGTGCCAGTAGTAACCGAAGGGGTGGGACAGATACGCAGTATTTT; CDR3 protein: CASSNRRGGTDTQYF
J gene: TRBJ2-5; D gene: TRBD2; V gene: TRBV5-1; clone size: -; CDR3 DNA: TGCGCCAGCAGCCTGGAGGGCGGGGGGGTTCAAGAGACCCAGTACTTC; CDR3 protein: CASSLEGGGVQETQYF
J gene: TRBJ1-1; D gene: -; V gene: TRBV9; clone size: few; CDR3 DNA: TGTGCCAGCAGCGTAGGGGCGACCGGCCTGATGAACACTGAAGCTTTCTTT; CDR3 protein: CASSVGATGLMNTEAFF
J gene: TRBJ2-7; D gene: -; V gene: TRBV30; clone size: -; CDR3 DNA: TGTGCCTGGAGTCCTGCATGGGCAGCAGGCTCCTACGAGCAGTACTTC; CDR3 protein: CAWSPAWAAGSYEQYF
J gene: TRBJ2-2; D gene: TRBD1; V gene: TRBV28; clone size: -; CDR3 DNA: TGTGCCAGCAGGGAAACAGGGGGCCGAACCGGGGAGCTGTTTTTT; CDR3 protein: CASRETGGRTGELFF
J gene: TRBJ2-3; D gene: -; V gene: TRBV7-6; clone size: -; CDR3 DNA: TGTGCCAGCAGCTTAGAAATCGGAGCAGATACGCAGTATTTT; CDR3 protein: CASSLEIGADTQYF
J gene: TRBJ2-4; D gene: TRBD2; V gene: TRBV19; clone size: -; CDR3 DNA: TGTGCCAGTAGTCCACGTGGGGGGGGACAGTACTTC; CDR3 protein: CASSPRGGGQYF
J gene: TRBJ1-5; D gene: TRBD1; V gene: TRBV27; clone size: once; CDR3 DNA: TGTGCCAGCAGTTTATTCGGACAGGGAAATCAGCCCCAGCATTTT; CDR3 protein: CASSLFGQGNQPQHF
J gene: TRBJ1-2; D gene: TRBD1; V gene: TRBV27; clone size: -; CDR3 DNA: TGTGCCAGCAGTTTAATTCCGGGACAGGGGCTTGGGTATGGCTATGGCTACACCTTC; CDR3 protein: CASSLIPGQGLGYGYGYTF
J gene: TRBJ1-6; D gene: TRBD1; V gene: TRBV5-1; clone size: -; CDR3 DNA: TGCGCCAGCAGCACCGGACAGGGAGATAATTCACCCCTCCACTTT; CDR3 protein: CASSTGQGDNSPLHF
J gene: TRBJ2-7; D gene: TRBD2; V gene: TRBV5-6; clone size: -; CDR3 DNA: TGTGCCAGCAGCTTGCCTAGCGGGAGTGATGAGCAGTACTTC; CDR3 protein: CASSLPSGSDEQYF
J gene: TRBJ1-2; D gene: -; V gene: TRBV2; clone size: -; CDR3 DNA: TGTGCCAGCAGTGTAATCCCTACAAGAGGGGGCTACACCTTC; CDR3 protein: CASSVIPTRGGYTF
J gene: TRBJ1-4; D gene: -; V gene: TRBV28; clone size: -; CDR3 DNA: TGTGCCAGCAGGGAACAGGGATTCGATGAAAAACTGTTTTTT; CDR3 protein: CASREQGFDEKLFF
J gene: TRBJ2-2; D gene: TRBD2; V gene: TRBV4-2; clone size: few; CDR3 DNA: TGTGCCAGCAGCCAATCGACTAGCGATATCGGGGAGCTGTTTTTT; CDR3 protein: CASSQSTSDIGELFF
J gene: TRBJ2-3; D gene: -; V gene: TRBV4-2; clone size: -; CDR3 DNA: TGTGCCAGCAGCCAAGGGTCGGAGTTAGGGACAGATACGCAGTATTTT; CDR3 protein: CASSQGSELGTDTQYF
J gene: TRBJ1-5; D gene: -; V gene: TRBV4-3; clone size: -; CDR3 DNA: TGCGCCAGCAGCCAGAGCGGACCGTTTAATAGATCGGAGGGGTATAGCAATCAGCCCCAGCATTTT; CDR3 protein: CASSQSGPFNRSEGYSNQPQHF
J gene: TRBJ1-3; D gene: -; V gene: TRBV30; clone size: -; CDR3 DNA: TGTGCCTGGAGTGGGGGGGGTTCTGGAAACACCATATATTTT; CDR3 protein: CAWSGGGSGNTIYF
J gene: TRBJ2-2; D gene: -; V gene: TRBV14; clone size: few; CDR3 DNA: TGTGCCAGCAGCCAAGAATTAGGGAACACCGGGGAGCTGTTTTTT; CDR3 protein: CASSQELGNTGELFF
J gene: TRBJ2-5; D gene: -; V gene: TRBV23-1; clone size: -; CDR3 DNA: TGCGCCAGCAGTCTGAACTATGGAGGACGGGGTCCTGTGATGGAGACCCAGTACTTC; CDR3 protein: CASSLNYGGRGPVMETQYF